The clone carrying this T cell receptor (beta chain) was seen only a few times. Its cognate antigen is unknown. The PCR contained 60 Vbeta and 13 Jbeta primers. Sequencing used immunoSEQ multiplex PCR; TCRdb keeps in-frame clones, though not all of them. Among roughly 140,000 clones listed, more than 70% were seen once. The data belong to a study of cytomegalovirus exposure and HLA in healthy donors. Overall study results and limits: Investigators reported fewer than 200 TCR beta chains as tied to cytomegalovirus.

The V and J ends lost 3 bases and 3 bases respectively, with 15 bases between them. Per the germline V gene, CDR1 is ENHRY and CDR2 is SYGVKD. The CDR3 runs to 15 residues. V is TRBV10-3 and J is TRBJ2-7; a possible D gene is TRBD2 (7 bases). Specimen: PBMCs. The receptor was isolated from a woman between 50 and 59 years old in good health and CMV-seronegative. The CDR3 DNA reads TGTGCCATCAGTGATTTCGGGGGGCTGGTCTACGAGCAGTACTTC. It codes for CAISDFGGLVYEQYF.